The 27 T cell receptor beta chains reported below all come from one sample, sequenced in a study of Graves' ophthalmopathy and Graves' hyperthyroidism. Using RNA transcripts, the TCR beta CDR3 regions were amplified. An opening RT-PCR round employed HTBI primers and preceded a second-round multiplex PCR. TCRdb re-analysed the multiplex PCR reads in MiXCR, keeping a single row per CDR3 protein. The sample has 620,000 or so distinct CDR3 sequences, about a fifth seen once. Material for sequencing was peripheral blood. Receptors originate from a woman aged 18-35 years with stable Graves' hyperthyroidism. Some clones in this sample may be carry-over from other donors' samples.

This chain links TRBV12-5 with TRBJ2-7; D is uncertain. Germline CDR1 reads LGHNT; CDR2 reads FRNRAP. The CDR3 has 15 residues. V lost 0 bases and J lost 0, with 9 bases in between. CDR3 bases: TGTGCTAGTGGTTTGGTACTCAGGAGCTCCTACGAGCAGTACTTC. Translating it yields CASGLVLRSSYEQYF.

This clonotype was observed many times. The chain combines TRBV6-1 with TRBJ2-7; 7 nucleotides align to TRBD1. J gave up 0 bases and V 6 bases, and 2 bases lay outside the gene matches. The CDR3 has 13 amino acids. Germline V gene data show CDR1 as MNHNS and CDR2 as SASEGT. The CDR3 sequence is CASRDRPSYEQYF. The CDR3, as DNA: TGTGCCAGCAGGGACAGGCCCTCCTACGAGCAGTACTTC.

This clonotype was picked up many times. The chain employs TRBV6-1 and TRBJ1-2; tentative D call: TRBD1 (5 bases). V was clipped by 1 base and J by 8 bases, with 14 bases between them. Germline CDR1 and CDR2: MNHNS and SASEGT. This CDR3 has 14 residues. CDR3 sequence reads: CASSEVGGGVGYTF. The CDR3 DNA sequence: TGTGCCAGCAGTGAAGTTGGGGGTGGGGTCGGCTACACCTTC.

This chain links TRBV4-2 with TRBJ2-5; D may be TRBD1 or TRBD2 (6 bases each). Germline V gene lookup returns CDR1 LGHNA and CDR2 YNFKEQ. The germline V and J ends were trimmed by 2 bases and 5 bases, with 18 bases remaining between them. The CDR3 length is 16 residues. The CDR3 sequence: CASSQNWEGGRETQYF. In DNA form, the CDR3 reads TGTGCCAGCAGCCAAAACTGGGAAGGGGGGCGGGAGACCCAGTACTTC.

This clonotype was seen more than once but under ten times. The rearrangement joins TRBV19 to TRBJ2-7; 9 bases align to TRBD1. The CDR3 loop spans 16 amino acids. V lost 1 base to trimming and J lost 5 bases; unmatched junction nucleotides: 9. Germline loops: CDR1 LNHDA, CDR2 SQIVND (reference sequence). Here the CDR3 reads CASSIGAGTGFNEQYF. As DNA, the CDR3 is TGTGCCAGTAGTATAGGGGCCGGGACAGGGTTCAACGAGCAGTACTTC.

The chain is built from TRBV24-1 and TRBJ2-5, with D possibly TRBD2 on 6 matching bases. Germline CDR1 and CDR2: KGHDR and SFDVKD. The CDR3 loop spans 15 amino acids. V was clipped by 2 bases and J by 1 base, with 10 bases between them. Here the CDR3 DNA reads TGTGCCACCAGTGATTATGGAGGGACCCAAGAGACCCAGTACTTC. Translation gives CATSDYGGTQETQYF.

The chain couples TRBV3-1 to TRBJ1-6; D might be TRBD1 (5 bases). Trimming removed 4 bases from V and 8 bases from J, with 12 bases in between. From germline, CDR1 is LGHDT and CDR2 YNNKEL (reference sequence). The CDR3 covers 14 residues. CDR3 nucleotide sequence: TGTGCCAGCAGCCGAGGGGCGAGCTATTCACCCCTCCACTTT. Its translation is CASSRGASYSPLHF. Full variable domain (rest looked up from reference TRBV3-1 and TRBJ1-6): DTAVSQTPKYLVTQMGNDKSIKCEQNLGHDTMYWYKQDSKKFLKIMFSYNNKELIINETVPNRFSPKSPDKAHLNLHINSLELGDSAVYFCASSRGASYSPLHFGNGTRLTVT.

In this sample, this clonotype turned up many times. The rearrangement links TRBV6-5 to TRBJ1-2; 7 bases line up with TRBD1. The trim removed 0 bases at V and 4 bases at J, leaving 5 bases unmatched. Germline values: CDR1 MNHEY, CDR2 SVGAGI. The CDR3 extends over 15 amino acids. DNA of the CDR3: TGTGCCAGCAGTTACTCGACAGGGACCGGCTATGGCTACACCTTC. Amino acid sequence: CASSYSTGTGYGYTF.

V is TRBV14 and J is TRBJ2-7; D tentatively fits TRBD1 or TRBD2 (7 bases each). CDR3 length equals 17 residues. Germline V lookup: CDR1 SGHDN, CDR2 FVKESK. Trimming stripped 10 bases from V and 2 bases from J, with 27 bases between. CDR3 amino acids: CAIAGEGRRDSTYEQYF. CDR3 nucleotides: TGTGCCATCGCGGGAGAGGGAAGACGGGACAGCACCTACGAGCAGTACTTC.

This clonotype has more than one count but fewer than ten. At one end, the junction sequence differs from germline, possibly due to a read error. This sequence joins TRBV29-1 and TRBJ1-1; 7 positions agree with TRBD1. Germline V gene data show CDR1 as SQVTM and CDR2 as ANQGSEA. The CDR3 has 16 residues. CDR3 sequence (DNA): TGCAGCGTTGAAACGTCTTCCGGGACAGTGAACACTGAAGCTTGCTTT. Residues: CSVETSSGTVNTEACF.

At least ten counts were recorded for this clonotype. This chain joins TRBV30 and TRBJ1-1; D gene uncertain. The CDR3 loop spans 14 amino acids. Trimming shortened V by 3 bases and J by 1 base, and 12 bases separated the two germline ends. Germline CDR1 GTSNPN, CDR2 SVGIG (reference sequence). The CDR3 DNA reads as TGTGCCTGGAGCCCACCGGGCAGGAACACTGAAGCTTTCTTT. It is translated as CAWSPPGRNTEAFF.

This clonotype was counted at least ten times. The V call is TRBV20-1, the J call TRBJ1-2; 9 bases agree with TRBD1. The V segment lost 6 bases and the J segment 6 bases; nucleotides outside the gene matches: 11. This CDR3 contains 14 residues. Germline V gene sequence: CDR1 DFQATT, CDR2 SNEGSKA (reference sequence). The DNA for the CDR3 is TGCAGTGCCCAGAGACAGGGGGTAAAAGATGGCTACACCTTC. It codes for CSAQRQGVKDGYTF.

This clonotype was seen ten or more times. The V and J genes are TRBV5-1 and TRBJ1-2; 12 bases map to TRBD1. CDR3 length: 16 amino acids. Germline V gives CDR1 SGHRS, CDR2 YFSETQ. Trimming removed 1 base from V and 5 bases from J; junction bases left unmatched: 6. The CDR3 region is CASSLSGTGGRYGYTF. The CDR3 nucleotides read TGCGCCAGCAGCTTGTCCGGGACAGGGGGCCGTTATGGCTACACCTTC.

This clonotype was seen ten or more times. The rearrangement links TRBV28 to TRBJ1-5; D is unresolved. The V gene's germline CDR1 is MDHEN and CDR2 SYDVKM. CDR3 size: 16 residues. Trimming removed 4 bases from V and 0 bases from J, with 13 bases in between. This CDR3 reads CASSYGSASSNQPQHF. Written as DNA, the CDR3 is TGTGCCAGCAGTTACGGCAGCGCATCTAGCAATCAGCCCCAGCATTTT. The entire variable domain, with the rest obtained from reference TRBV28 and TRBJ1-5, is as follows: DVKVTQSSRYLVKRTGEKVFLECVQDMDHENMFWYRQDPGLGLRLIYFSYDVKMKEKGDIPEGYSVSREKKERFSLILESASTNQTSMYLCASSYGSASSNQPQHFGDGTRLSIL.

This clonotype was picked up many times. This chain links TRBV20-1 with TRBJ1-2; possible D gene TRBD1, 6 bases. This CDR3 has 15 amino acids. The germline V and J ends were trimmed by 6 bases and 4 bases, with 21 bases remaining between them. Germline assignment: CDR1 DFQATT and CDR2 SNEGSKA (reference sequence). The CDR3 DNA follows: TGCAGTGCAGCTAGGGACACCCGGATTGCCTATGGCTACACCTTC. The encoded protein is CSAARDTRIAYGYTF.

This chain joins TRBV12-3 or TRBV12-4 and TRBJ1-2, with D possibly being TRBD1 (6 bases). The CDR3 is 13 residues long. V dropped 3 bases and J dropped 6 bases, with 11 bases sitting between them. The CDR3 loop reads CASSFAGENGYTF. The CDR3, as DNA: TGTGCCAGCAGTTTTGCAGGGGAAAATGGCTACACCTTC.

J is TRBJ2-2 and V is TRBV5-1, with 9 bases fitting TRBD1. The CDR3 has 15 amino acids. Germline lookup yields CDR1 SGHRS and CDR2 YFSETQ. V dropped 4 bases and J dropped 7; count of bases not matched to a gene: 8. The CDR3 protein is CASSSLQGAGGELFF. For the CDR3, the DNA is TGCGCCAGCAGCAGCTTACAGGGGGCCGGCGGGGAGCTGTTTTTT. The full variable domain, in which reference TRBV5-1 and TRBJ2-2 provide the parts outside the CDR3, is KAGVTQTPRYLIKTRGQQVTLSCSPISGHRSVSWYQQTPGQGLQFLFEYFSETQRNKGNFPGRFSGRQFSNSRSEMNVSTLELGDSALYLCASSSLQGAGGELFFGEGSRLTVL.

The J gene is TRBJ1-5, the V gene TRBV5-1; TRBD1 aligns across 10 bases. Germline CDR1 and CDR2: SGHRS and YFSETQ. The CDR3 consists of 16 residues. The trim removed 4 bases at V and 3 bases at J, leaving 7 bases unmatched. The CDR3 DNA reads TGCGCCAGCAGCCCGACAGGGGGCGTTGACAATCAGCCCCAGCATTTT. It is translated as CASSPTGGVDNQPQHF. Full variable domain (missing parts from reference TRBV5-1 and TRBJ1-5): KAGVTQTPRYLIKTRGQQVTLSCSPISGHRSVSWYQQTPGQGLQFLFEYFSETQRNKGNFPGRFSGRQFSNSRSEMNVSTLELGDSALYLCASSPTGGVDNQPQHFGDGTRLSIL.

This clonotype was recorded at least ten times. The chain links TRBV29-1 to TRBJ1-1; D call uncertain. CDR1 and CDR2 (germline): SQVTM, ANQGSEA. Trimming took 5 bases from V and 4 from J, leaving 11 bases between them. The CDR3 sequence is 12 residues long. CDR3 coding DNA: TGCAGCGTTTGGGAGGCGAGCACTGAAGCTTTCTTT. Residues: CSVWEASTEAFF.

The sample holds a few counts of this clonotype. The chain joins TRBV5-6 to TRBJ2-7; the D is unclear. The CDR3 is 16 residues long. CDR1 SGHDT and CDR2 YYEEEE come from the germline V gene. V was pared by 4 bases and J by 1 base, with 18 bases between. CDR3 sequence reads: CASSPAMWGPSYEQYF. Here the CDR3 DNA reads TGTGCCAGCAGCCCAGCTATGTGGGGTCCTTCCTACGAGCAGTACTTC.

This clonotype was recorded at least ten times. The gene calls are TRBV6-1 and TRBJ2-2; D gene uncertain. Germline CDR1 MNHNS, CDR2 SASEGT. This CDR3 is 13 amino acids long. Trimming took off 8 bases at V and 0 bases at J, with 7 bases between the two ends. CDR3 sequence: CASRRANTGELFF. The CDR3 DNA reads TGTGCCAGCCGCCGGGCGAACACCGGGGAGCTGTTTTTT.

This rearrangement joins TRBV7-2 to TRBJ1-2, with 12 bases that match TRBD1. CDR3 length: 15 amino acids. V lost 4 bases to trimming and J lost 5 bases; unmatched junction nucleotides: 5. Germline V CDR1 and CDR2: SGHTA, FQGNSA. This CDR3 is CASSWDRGRGYGYTF. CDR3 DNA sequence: TGTGCCAGCAGCTGGGACAGGGGGCGGGGGTATGGCTACACCTTC. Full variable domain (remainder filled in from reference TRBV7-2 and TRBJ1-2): GAGVSQSPSNKVTEKGKDVELRCDPISGHTALYWYRQSLGQGLEFLIYFQGNSAPDKSGLPSDRFSAERTGGSVSTLTIQRTQQEDSAVYLCASSWDRGRGYGYTFGSGTRLTVV.

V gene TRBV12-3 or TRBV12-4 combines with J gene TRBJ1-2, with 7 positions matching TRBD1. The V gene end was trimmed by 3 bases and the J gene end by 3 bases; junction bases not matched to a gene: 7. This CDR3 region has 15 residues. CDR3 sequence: CASSLTGSNYYGYTF. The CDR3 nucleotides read TGTGCCAGCAGTTTGACAGGGTCGAATTACTATGGCTACACCTTC.

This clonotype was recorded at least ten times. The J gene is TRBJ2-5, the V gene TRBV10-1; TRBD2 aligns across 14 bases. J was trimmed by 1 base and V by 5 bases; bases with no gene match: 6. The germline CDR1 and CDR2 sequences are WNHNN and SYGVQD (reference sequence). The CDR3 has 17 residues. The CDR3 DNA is TGCGCCAGCAGTTCCAGGACTAGCGGGGGGATCCAAGAGACCCAGTACTTC. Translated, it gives CASSSRTSGGIQETQYF.

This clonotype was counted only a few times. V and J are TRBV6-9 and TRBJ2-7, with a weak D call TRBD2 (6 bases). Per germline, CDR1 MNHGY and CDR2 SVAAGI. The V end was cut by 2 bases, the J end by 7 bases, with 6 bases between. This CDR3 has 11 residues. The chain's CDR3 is CASSYAGEQYF. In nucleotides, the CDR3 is TGTGCCAGCAGTTATGCGGGGGAGCAGTACTTC.

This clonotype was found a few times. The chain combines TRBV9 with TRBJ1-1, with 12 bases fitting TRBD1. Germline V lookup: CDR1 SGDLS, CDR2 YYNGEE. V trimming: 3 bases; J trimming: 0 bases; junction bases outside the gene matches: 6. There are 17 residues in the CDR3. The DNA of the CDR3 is TGTGCCAGCAGCGCAGGGGACAGGGGGCCCCTGAACACTGAAGCTTTCTTT. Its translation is CASSAGDRGPLNTEAFF. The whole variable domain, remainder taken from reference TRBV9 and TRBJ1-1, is DSGVTQTPKHLITATGQRVTLRCSPRSGDLSVYWYQQSLDQGLQFLIQYYNGEERAKGNILERFSAQQFPDLHSELNLSSLELGDSALYFCASSAGDRGPLNTEAFFGQGTRLTVV.

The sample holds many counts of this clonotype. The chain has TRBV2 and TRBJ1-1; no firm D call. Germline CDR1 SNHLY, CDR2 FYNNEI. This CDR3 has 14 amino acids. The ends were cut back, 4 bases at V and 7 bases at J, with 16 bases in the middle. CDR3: CASSGASALVEAFF. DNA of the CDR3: TGTGCCAGCAGTGGGGCCTCCGCGTTGGTTGAAGCTTTCTTT.